This entry features one TCR beta chain sequence. Its matching antigen is unknown. Germline V gene sequence: CDR1 MNHEY, CDR2 SMNVEV (reference sequence). V shed 3 bases and J 8 bases; nucleotides not matched to a gene: 6. The length of the CDR3 is 15 residues. The sample is drawn from a study of cytomegalovirus exposure and HLA in healthy donors. Study-wide results and limits: The authors confirmed in vitro that three CMV-associated chains were specific for CMV antigens. TCR beta sequences reportedly predicted most subjects' HLA-A and HLA-B alleles accurately. Later, TCR association rates were found to vary by HLA locus, highest for DRB1 and lowest for HLA-C. Researchers counted 150 to 200 TCR beta chains as cytomegalovirus-associated.

The PCR ran on 60 Vbeta and 13 Jbeta primers. Method: immunoSEQ multiplex PCR; TCRdb's copy keeps in-frame clones and lacks some. The profile covers approximately 110,000 clones, with about 79% appearing a single time and more than 2% taken by the ten largest. Sequences were obtained from PBMCs. The V call is TRBV27, the J call TRBJ1-6; 8 bases map to TRBD1. The TCR sequence derives from a man aged 45-65 years in good health and CMV-seropositive. CDR3 residues: CASSLAGGVYSPLHF. Written as DNA, the CDR3 is TGTGCCAGCAGTTTGGCAGGGGGCGTTTATTCACCCCTCCACTTT.